The next 10 T cell receptor beta chains were all read from a single sample in a study of graft-versus-host responses after intestinal transplantation. Sequencing was performed with immunoSEQ multiplex PCR; in TCRdb, only in-frame clones are kept and a portion is missing. The data show 40,000 or so clones, roughly four fifths seen once. Sequencing was performed on PBMCs, taken around 1,000 days after transplant. Receptors originate from a human patient who received an intestinal transplant, so some T cells may come from the graft donor.

The CDR3 DNA reads TGTGCCAGCAGTTTAAGGTACAAGGGGTACGAGCAGTACTTC. This translates into CASSLRYKGYEQYF. This chain connects TRBV28 to TRBJ2-7; D possibly corresponds to TRBD1 (5 bases). The CDR3 consists of 14 residues. The V end was cut by 2 bases, the J end by 4 bases, with 12 bases between. Looked up from germline, CDR1 is MDHEN and CDR2 is SYDVKM.

This clone occurred once. J is TRBJ2-7 and V is TRBV11-3; perhaps D is TRBD1 or TRBD2 (5 bases each). The CDR3 is 13 amino acids. Germline V gene data show CDR1 as SGHNT and CDR2 as YENEEA. With 3 bases removed from V and 1 base from J, the gap between germline ends came to 7 bases. The CDR3 DNA sequence: TGTGCCAGCAGCTTGGGGGATTCCTACGAGCAGTACTTC. It codes for CASSLGDSYEQYF.

This clone showed up just once. This rearrangement joins TRBV15 to TRBJ2-5, with D perhaps TRBD1 (6 bases). Trimming left V 3 bases short and J 4 bases short, with 12 bases between. Germline CDR1 LNHNV, CDR2 YYDKDF (reference sequence). The CDR3 has 14 residues. In nucleotides, the CDR3 is TGTGCCACCAGCAGGCAGGGGCTCTCAGAGACCCAGTACTTC. Protein product: CATSRQGLSETQYF.

The CDR3 reads CASSQVTGNTGELFF. In DNA, the CDR3 is TGTGCCAGCAGCCAAGTAACAGGCAACACCGGGGAGCTGTTTTTT. V is TRBV4-2 and J is TRBJ2-2; D possibly corresponds to TRBD1 (5 bases). The germline gives CDR1 LGHNA, CDR2 YNFKEQ. V lost 1 base to trimming and J lost 2 bases, with 8 bases between them. This CDR3 comprises 15 residues.

The V gene is TRBV5-1, the J gene TRBJ2-7; a possible D gene is TRBD2 (5 bases). Germline lookup yields CDR1 SGHRS and CDR2 YFSETQ. The CDR3 covers 14 residues. Trimming left V 2 bases short and J 0 bases short, with 9 bases between. CDR3 coding DNA: TGCGCCAGCAGCTTTCGGGAAGCCTCCTACGAGCAGTACTTC. Amino acids: CASSFREASYEQYF.

The V and J genes are TRBV6-1 and TRBJ1-5; D uncertain. This CDR3 comprises 15 residues. The V gene's germline CDR1 is MNHNS and CDR2 SASEGT. V dropped 6 bases and J dropped 6 bases, with 18 bases sitting between them. The CDR3 region is CASSHLSIPPQPQHF. DNA for the CDR3: TGTGCCAGCAGCCACCTTTCAATTCCCCCTCAGCCCCAGCATTTT.

V is TRBV15 and J is TRBJ1-2; no firm D call. Per the germline V gene, CDR1 is LNHNV and CDR2 is YYDKDF (reference sequence). The CDR3 contains 14 residues. Trimming cost V 0 bases and J 3 bases, with 8 bases left between them. The CDR3: CATSRDLGDYGYTF. CDR3 in DNA: TGTGCCACCAGCAGAGATTTGGGAGACTATGGCTACACCTTC.

The J gene is TRBJ1-1, the V gene TRBV5-1, with TRBD1 as a possible D gene (5 bases). The V gene lost 4 bases and the J gene lost 2 bases, with 12 bases spanning the gap. Germline CDR1 is SGHRS and CDR2 is YFSETQ. The CDR3 is 14 residues long. CDR3 residues: CASSLGTANTEAFF. In DNA form, the CDR3 reads TGCGCCAGCAGCCTCGGGACTGCAAACACTGAAGCTTTCTTT.

V is TRBV4-1 and J is TRBJ1-2; tentatively, D is TRBD1 (6 bases). This CDR3 contains 14 residues. Germline CDR1 MGHRA, CDR2 YSYEKL. Trimming took off 0 bases at V and 5 bases at J, with 10 bases between the two ends. CDR3: CASSQEKGGYGYTF. The CDR3 bases are TGCGCCAGCAGCCAAGAAAAGGGGGGGTATGGCTACACCTTC.

The chain uses TRBV7-9 and TRBJ1-2; TRBD1 is a possible D gene (6 bases). The germline gives CDR1 SEHNR, CDR2 FQNEAQ (reference sequence). V lost 5 bases to trimming and J lost 8 bases, with 15 bases between them. The CDR3 has 13 residues. As DNA, the CDR3 is TGTGCCAGCAGCCCACGGCTGGGGGGCGGCTACACCTTC. Translated: CASSPRLGGGYTF.